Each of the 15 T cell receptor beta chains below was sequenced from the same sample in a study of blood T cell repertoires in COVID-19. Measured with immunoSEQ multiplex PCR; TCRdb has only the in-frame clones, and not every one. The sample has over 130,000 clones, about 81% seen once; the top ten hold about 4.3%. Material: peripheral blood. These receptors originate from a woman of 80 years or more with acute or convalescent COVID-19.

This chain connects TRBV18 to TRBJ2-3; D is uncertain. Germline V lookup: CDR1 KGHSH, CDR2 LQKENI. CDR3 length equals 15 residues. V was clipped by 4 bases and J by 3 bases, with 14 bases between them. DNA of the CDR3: TGTGCCAGCTCACGCGGTCTGGAAAAGACAGATACGCAGTATTTT. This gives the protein CASSRGLEKTDTQYF.

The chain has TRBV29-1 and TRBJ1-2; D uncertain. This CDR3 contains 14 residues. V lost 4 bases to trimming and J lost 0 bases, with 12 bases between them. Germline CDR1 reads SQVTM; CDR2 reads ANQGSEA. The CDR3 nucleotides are TGCAGCGTTGGTCGCTTACTAGCTAACTATGGCTACACCTTC. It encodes CSVGRLLANYGYTF. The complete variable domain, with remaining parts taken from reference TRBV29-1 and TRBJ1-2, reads SAVISQKPSRDICQRGTSLTIQCQVDSQVTMMFWYRQQPGQSLTLIATANQGSEATYESGFVIDKFPISRPNLTFSTLTVSNMSPEDSSIYLCSVGRLLANYGYTFGSGTRLTVV.

This CDR3 is CASSRIAGGGTDTQYF. In DNA form, the CDR3 reads TGTGCCAGCAGCCGAATAGCGGGAGGCGGCACAGATACGCAGTATTTT. V usage is TRBV3-1 (or the pseudogene TRBV3-2) and J usage is TRBJ2-3; 10 nucleotides agree with TRBD2. From germline, CDR1 is LGHDT and CDR2 YNNKEL (reference sequence). There are 16 residues in the CDR3. Unmatched junction bases numbered 5, after V lost 4 bases and J lost 1 base.

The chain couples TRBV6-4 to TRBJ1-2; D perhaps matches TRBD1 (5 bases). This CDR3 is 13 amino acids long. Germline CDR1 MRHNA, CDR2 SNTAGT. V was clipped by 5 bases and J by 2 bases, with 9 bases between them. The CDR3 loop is CASSTTVNYGYTF. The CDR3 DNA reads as TGTGCCAGCAGTACGACAGTCAACTATGGCTACACCTTC.

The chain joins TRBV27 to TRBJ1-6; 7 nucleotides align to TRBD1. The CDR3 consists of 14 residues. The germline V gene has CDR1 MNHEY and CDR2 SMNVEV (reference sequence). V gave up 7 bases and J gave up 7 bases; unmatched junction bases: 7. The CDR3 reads CASTQGGQNSPLHF. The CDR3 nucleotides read TGTGCCAGCACCCAAGGGGGACAGAATTCACCCCTCCACTTT.

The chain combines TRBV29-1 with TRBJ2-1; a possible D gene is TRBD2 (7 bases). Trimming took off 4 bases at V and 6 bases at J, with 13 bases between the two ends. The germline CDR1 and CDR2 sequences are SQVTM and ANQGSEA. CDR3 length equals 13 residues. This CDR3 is CSVGGGPTNEQFF. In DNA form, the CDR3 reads TGCAGCGTTGGGGGGGGGCCCACCAATGAGCAGTTCTTC.

The CDR3 sequence is CASSLSQGQTYEQYF. The CDR3 nucleotides are TGTGCCAGCAGTTTATCACAGGGACAGACCTACGAGCAGTACTTC. J is TRBJ2-7 and V is TRBV2; 7 bases are a match to TRBD1. Germline loops: CDR1 SNHLY, CDR2 FYNNEI. The V segment lost 5 bases and the J segment 2 bases; nucleotides outside the gene matches: 9. The CDR3 length is 15 residues.

CDR3 sequence (DNA): TGTGCCTGGGGGCGACAGGGCTATGGCTACACCTTC. Protein: CAWGRQGYGYTF. The chain is built from TRBV30 and TRBJ1-2, with 7 bases matching TRBD1. V was pared by 5 bases and J by 4 bases, with 4 bases of the junction left unmatched. Germline V gene lookup returns CDR1 GTSNPN and CDR2 SVGIG (reference sequence). The CDR3 length is 12 residues.

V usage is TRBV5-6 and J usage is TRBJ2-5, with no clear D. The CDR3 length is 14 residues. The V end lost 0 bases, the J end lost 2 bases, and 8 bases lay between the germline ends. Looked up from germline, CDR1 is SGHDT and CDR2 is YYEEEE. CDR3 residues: CASSLARVQETQYF. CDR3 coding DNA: TGTGCCAGCAGCTTGGCGAGAGTACAAGAGACCCAGTACTTC.

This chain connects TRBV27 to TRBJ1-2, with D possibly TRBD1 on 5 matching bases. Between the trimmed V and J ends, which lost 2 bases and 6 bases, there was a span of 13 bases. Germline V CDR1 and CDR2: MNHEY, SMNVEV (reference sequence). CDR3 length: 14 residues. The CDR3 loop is CASSLRGSINGYTF. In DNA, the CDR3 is TGTGCCAGCAGTTTAAGGGGCAGCATTAATGGCTACACCTTC.

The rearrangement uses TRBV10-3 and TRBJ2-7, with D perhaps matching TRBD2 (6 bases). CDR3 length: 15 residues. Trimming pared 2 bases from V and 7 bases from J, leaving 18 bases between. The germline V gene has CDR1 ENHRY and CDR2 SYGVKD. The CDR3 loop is CAISEPAGSSEEQYF. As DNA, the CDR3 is TGTGCCATCAGTGAGCCGGCCGGGAGTTCGGAGGAGCAGTACTTC.

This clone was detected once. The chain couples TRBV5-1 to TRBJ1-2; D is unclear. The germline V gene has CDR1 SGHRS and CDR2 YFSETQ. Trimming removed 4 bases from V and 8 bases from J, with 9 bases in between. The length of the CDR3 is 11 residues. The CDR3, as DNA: TGCGCCAGCAGCGCCGGGTTAGGCTACACCTTC. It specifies CASSAGLGYTF.

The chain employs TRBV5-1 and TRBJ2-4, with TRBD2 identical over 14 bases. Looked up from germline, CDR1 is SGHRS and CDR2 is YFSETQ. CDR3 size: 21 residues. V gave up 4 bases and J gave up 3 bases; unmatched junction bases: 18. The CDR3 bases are TGCGCCAGCAGCAAATACTCCGGACTAGCGGGGGGCTCTGGGGTCAAAAACATTCAGTACTTC. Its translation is CASSKYSGLAGGSGVKNIQYF.

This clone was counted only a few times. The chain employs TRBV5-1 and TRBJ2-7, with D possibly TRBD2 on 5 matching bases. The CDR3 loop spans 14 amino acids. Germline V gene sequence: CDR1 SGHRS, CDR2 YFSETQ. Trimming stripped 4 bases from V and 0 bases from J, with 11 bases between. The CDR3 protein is CASSPSGSSYEQYF. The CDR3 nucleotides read TGCGCCAGCAGCCCGAGCGGTAGCTCCTACGAGCAGTACTTC.

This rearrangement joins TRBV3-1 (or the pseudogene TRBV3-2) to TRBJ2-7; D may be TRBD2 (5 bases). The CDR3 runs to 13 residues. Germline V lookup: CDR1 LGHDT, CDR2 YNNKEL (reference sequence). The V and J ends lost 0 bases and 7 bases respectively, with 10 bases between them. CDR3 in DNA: TGTGCCAGCAGCCAAGATGCCAGAGGGGAGCAGTACTTC. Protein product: CASSQDARGEQYF.